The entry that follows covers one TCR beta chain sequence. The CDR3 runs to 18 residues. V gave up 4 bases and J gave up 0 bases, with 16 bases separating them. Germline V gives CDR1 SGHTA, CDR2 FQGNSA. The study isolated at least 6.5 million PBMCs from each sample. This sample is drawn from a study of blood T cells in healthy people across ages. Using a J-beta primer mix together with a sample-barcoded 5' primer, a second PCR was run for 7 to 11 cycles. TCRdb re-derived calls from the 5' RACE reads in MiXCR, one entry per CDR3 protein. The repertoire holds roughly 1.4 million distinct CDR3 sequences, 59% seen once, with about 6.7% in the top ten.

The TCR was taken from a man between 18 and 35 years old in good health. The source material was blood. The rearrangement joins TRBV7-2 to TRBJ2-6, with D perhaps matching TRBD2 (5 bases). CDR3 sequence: CASSSPLGRRSGANVLTF. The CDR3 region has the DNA TGTGCCAGCAGCTCACCCCTTGGGAGACGCTCTGGGGCCAACGTCCTGACTTTC.